The present T cell receptor (beta chain) was sequenced within a study of T-cell memory formation after mild COVID-19 (dated by TCRdb to 2020 to 2023). For context, the study as a whole: TCR sequence clusters from the two donors were largely donor specific. Two young, previously healthy adult volunteers, one female and one male, were included in the cohort. T-cell clones expanding and contracting after mild COVID-19 in two donors were tracked by longitudinal TCRalpha and TCRbeta repertoire sequencing.

Sequencing relied on an Illumina NovaSeq 6000. TCRalpha and TCRbeta cDNA libraries were built by 5'RACE with constant-segment primers, adding sample barcodes and unique molecular identifiers. RNA was extracted from every sample with Trizol reagent. Library amplification was performed in two PCR steps, and a second sample barcode and Illumina TruSeq adapters were introduced in the second step. Sequencing of the libraries was done on an Illumina NovaSeq, producing 2 x 150 bp paired-end reads. For the original study's pipeline: Reads were demultiplexed and collapsed into UMI-guided consensus sequences with migec v1.2.7. With mixcr v2.1.11, UMI consensuses were aligned to TRA and TRB V and J templates and assembled into clonotypes. Clonotypes were classified as expanded or contracted when called significant by both edgeR and NoisET, with noise models trained on biological replicates. edgeR calls used a false discovery rate-adjusted p below 0.01 and a log2 fold-change threshold of 1. As an exploratory analysis of dynamics, PCA with hierarchical clustering was applied to max-normalized trajectories of the 1000 most abundant clonotypes. Each responding clone was given a CD4 or CD8 phenotype based on the CD4+ and CD8+ repertoires, which had been sequenced separately. Starting from the raw public reads, TCRdb applied fastp trimming at Q25, assembled clones with MiXCR and retained in-frame beta chains. Rows matching on CDR3 protein sequence are summarized as one entry with the most common DNA and genes. The V and J calls reflect TCRdb's pipeline rather than the authors' work. In this sample the table shows about 560,000 distinct CDR3 sequences, about 20% of which occur a single time. The ten largest clones take up about 8.4% of the sample.

About this clonotype: This clone's antigen is unknown. Base qualities are missing; no much larger clone stands one base away.

Paper-wide results and their limitations: Some responding clones were detected in pre-infection memory, suggesting pre-existing cross-reactive memory T cells joined the SARS-CoV-2 response. SARS-CoV-2 specificity was not confirmed for the second-wave clones peaking on day 37. Contracting CD4+ clones turned up mainly in the CM and EM memory subsets, whereas EMRA was where CD8+ clones were enriched. Only a couple of mild cases were covered by the study, and larger cohorts that include severe cases with pre-infection samples were considered necessary. Balanced CD4/CD8 phenotypes were observed for clones contracting from day 15 to 85, whereas a bias towards CD4+ was observed for a second wave of clones expanding from day 15 to 37.

Ficoll-Paque density gradient centrifugation was used to isolate PBMCs. V is trimmed back by 2 bases and J by 5 bases, and the junction contains 6 bases that no gene match accounts for. Taken from cysteine to phenylalanine, the CDR3 has 15 residues. Kept here is only the CDR3 DNA, which spans 45 bases and is read in frame from base 1. CDR1 and CDR2, per the germline V gene (reference sequence), are SEHNR and FQNEAQ. The rearranged segments are TRBV7-9 and TRBJ2-3, and 8 junction bases match TRBD2. Sequenced material: PBMCs or a T cell subset sorted from them (not recorded which). This TCR came from an adult woman who had mild COVID-19 (a few samples of this study predate the infection). The sample titles of this study are shuffled in the database, so cell type and time point are left out; the donor was told from shared clones. CDR3 loop: CASSLIGTRRDTQYF. The sequenced DNA: TGTGCCAGCAGCTTAATTGGGACTAGAAGAGATACGCAGTATTTT. The CDR3 plus the reference TRBV7-9 and TRBJ2-3 genes for the other parts give the full variable domain: DTGVSQNPRHKITKRGQNVTFRCDPISEHNRLYWYRQTLGQGPEFLTYFQNEAQLEKSRLLSDRFSAERPKGSFSTLEIQRTEQGDSAMYLCASSLIGTRRDTQYFGPGTRLTVL.